Presented here are 27 T cell receptor beta chains from one specimen sequenced in a study of cytomegalovirus exposure and HLA in healthy donors. In the PCR, 60 Vbeta and 13 Jbeta primers were used. Clones were sequenced by immunoSEQ multiplex PCR, and TCRdb holds only the in-frame ones, with some missing. The sample comprises about 130,000 clones, roughly 84% of which are singletons, and 1.2% rests with the top ten. The sample comprised PBMCs. The receptors derive from a girl aged 2 to 10 in good health and CMV-seronegative.

V and J are TRBV6-5 and TRBJ2-3; 7 bases are shared with TRBD2. The CDR3 sequence is 16 residues long. Germline CDR1 is MNHEY and CDR2 is SVGAGI. The ends lost 4 bases at V and 5 bases at J; junction bases unmatched: 12. DNA for the CDR3: TGTGCCAGCAGTTCCCGGACTAGTAAGTCTAGAGATACGCAGTATTTT. Its translation: CASSSRTSKSRDTQYF.

The chain uses TRBV4-2 and TRBJ2-3, with D hard to call. The germline V and J ends were trimmed by 4 bases and 1 base, with 15 bases remaining between them. Germline V gene sequence: CDR1 LGHNA, CDR2 YNFKEQ. This CDR3 has 16 residues. CDR3 sequence (DNA): TGTGCCAGCAGCCGAGAGCGTCCCACAGGCACAGATACGCAGTATTTT. The encoded protein is CASSRERPTGTDTQYF.

The chain is built from TRBV5-6 and TRBJ2-5; the match to TRBD2 covers 11 bases. Germline trimming cut 0 bases from V and 4 bases from J; bases unmatched to any gene: 5. The germline gives CDR1 SGHDT, CDR2 YYEEEE. The CDR3 is 16 amino acids. CDR3 in amino acids: CASSLVSSGGLETQYF. CDR3 nucleotide sequence: TGTGCCAGCAGCTTGGTGTCTAGCGGGGGGTTAGAGACCCAGTACTTC.

J is TRBJ1-3 and V is TRBV30; D ambiguous. V dropped 0 bases and J dropped 0 bases, with 9 bases sitting between them. Germline lookup yields CDR1 GTSNPN and CDR2 SVGIG (reference sequence). The CDR3 sequence is 15 residues long. CDR3 loop: CAWSVDPGSGNTIYF. The CDR3 coding sequence is TGTGCCTGGAGTGTCGACCCAGGCTCTGGAAACACCATATATTTT.

The rearrangement links TRBV4-3 to TRBJ1-6; 7 nucleotides align to TRBD1. CDR3 size: 14 residues. Germline V gene data show CDR1 as LGHNA and CDR2 as YSLEER. V shed 2 bases, J shed 16 bases, and the junction held 11 bases outside the gene matches. CDR3 amino acids: CASSQLGQSDGLHF. CDR3 coding DNA: TGCGCCAGCAGCCAATTGGGACAGTCAGACGGACTCCACTTT.

The rearrangement links TRBV7-8 to TRBJ2-1, with D hard to call. This CDR3 has 12 amino acids. Per germline, CDR1 SGHVS and CDR2 FQNEAQ. V lost 1 base to trimming and J lost 6 bases, with 4 bases between them. CDR3 sequence reads: CASSLGVNEQFF. The DNA of the CDR3 is TGTGCCAGCAGCTTAGGCGTCAATGAGCAGTTCTTC.

This sequence joins TRBV5-1 and TRBJ2-5; TRBD2 matches 11 bases. V dropped 4 bases and J dropped 2; count of bases not matched to a gene: 7. The CDR3 is 16 residues long. Germline CDR1 and CDR2: SGHRS and YFSETQ. CDR3 region: CASSRTGLADQETQYF. CDR3 nucleotides: TGCGCCAGCAGCCGCACGGGACTAGCGGATCAAGAGACCCAGTACTTC.

CDR3 region: CASSLADSTQYF. The CDR3 DNA reads as TGTGCCAGCAGCTTAGCGGACAGTACGCAGTATTTT. J is TRBJ2-3 and V is TRBV11-2, with D possibly being TRBD1 (6 bases). The CDR3 is 12 residues long. Trimming cost V 1 base and J 8 bases, with 7 bases left between them. The germline CDR1 and CDR2 sequences are SGHAT and FQNNGV.

In this sample, this clone turned up a few times. J is TRBJ2-5 and V is TRBV6-5; 13 bases agree with TRBD2. The germline gives CDR1 MNHEY, CDR2 SVGAGI. V was pared by 0 bases and J by 3 bases, with 1 base of the junction left unmatched. The CDR3 consists of 16 residues. CDR3 in DNA: TGTGCCAGCAGTTACTCCGGGACTAGCGGGGAAGAGACCCAGTACTTC. Its translation: CASSYSGTSGEETQYF.

The genes are TRBV6-5 and TRBJ2-5; TRBD2 matches 7 bases. This CDR3 is 14 amino acids long. Germline CDR1 is MNHEY and CDR2 is SVGAGI. The trim removed 2 bases at V and 3 bases at J, leaving 3 bases unmatched. The CDR3 loop is CASSYRLAEETQYF. In DNA, the CDR3 is TGTGCCAGCAGTTACCGACTAGCCGAAGAGACCCAGTACTTC.

The CDR3 region is CASSSPGLLNEKLFF. In nucleotides, the CDR3 is TGTGCCAGCAGTTCTCCGGGACTCCTAAATGAAAAACTGTTTTTT. The rearrangement joins TRBV28 to TRBJ1-4; possible D gene TRBD1, 5 bases. The CDR3 is made up of 15 amino acids. Germline lookup yields CDR1 MDHEN and CDR2 SYDVKM. V was pared by 4 bases and J by 5 bases, with 14 bases between.

CDR3 in DNA: TGTGCCAGCAGCTTAGGGGACAGCGAAAAACTGTTTTTT. Translation gives CASSLGDSEKLFF. The chain has TRBV7-9 and TRBJ1-4, with TRBD1 matching 7 bases. The trim removed 1 base at V and 8 bases at J, leaving 1 base unmatched. Germline assignment: CDR1 SEHNR and CDR2 FQNEAQ (reference sequence). This CDR3 has 13 amino acids.

V and J are TRBV21-1 and TRBJ1-5; no DNA check was done on the table's D call, TRBD1. TRBV21-1 is designated a pseudogene. The CDR3 totals 15 residues. CDR3 amino acids: CASSKVDRESQPQHF. For the CDR3, the DNA is TGTGCCAGCAGCAAAGTAGACAGGGAGAGTCAGCCCCAGCATTTT.

The chain employs TRBV6-5 and TRBJ1-2; D uncertain. The V end was cut by 7 bases, the J end by 4 bases, with 16 bases between. Germline V CDR1 and CDR2: MNHEY, SVGAGI. There are 14 residues in the CDR3. CDR3 sequence (DNA): TGTGCCAGCACTGAGGGCGTATTCGGCTATGGCTACACCTTC. Residues: CASTEGVFGYGYTF.

The chain combines TRBV4-3 with TRBJ2-1, with 10 bases lining up with TRBD2. The CDR3 is 19 amino acids. Trimming took 0 bases from V and 4 from J; bases not matched to a gene: 12. Germline loops: CDR1 LGHNA, CDR2 YSLEER. CDR3 in amino acids: CASSQDWASGGVIYNEQFF. CDR3 sequence (DNA): TGCGCCAGCAGCCAAGATTGGGCTAGCGGGGGAGTAATTTACAATGAGCAGTTCTTC.

The chain uses TRBV2 and TRBJ2-2; tentative D call: TRBD2 (6 bases). Trimming cost V 3 bases and J 1 base, with 9 bases left between them. Germline V lookup: CDR1 SNHLY, CDR2 FYNNEI. This CDR3 has 15 residues. The CDR3 loop is CASSDRRGNTGELFF. The CDR3 DNA sequence: TGTGCCAGCAGTGATAGGAGGGGGAACACCGGGGAGCTGTTTTTT.

The rearrangement links TRBV2 to TRBJ1-5; unclear D gene. V was trimmed by 4 bases and J by 4 bases, leaving 11 bases between them. This CDR3 is built from 14 residues. The germline V gene encodes CDR1 SNHLY and CDR2 FYNNEI. CDR3 sequence reads: CASSAGRGNQPQHF. The DNA of the CDR3 is TGTGCCAGCAGTGCCGGTCGGGGAAATCAGCCCCAGCATTTT.

V is TRBV19 and J is TRBJ2-7, with 10 bases aligning to TRBD2. After removal of 6 bases from V and 3 bases from J, the junction contained 8 bases not matched to a gene. Germline V gives CDR1 LNHDA, CDR2 SQIVND (reference sequence). The CDR3 sequence is 15 residues long. The CDR3 here is CASRDSWTSGYEQYF. Here the CDR3 DNA reads TGTGCCAGTAGGGACAGCTGGACTAGCGGCTACGAGCAGTACTTC.

J is TRBJ2-3 and V is TRBV27; 10 positions match TRBD1. Germline CDR1 is MNHEY and CDR2 is SMNVEV (reference sequence). V lost 1 base and J lost 2; bases outside the gene matches: 9. This CDR3 comprises 18 residues. The CDR3 region is CASSLWGQGIMSTDTQYF. The CDR3 bases are TGTGCCAGCAGTTTATGGGGACAGGGGATAATGTCCACAGATACGCAGTATTTT.

The J gene is TRBJ2-2, the V gene TRBV18, with 9 bases that match TRBD2. This CDR3 has 16 amino acids. The trim removed 3 bases at V and 6 bases at J, leaving 8 bases unmatched. Per the germline V gene, CDR1 is KGHSH and CDR2 is LQKENI. CDR3 sequence (DNA): TGTGCCAGCTCACCGATAAGCGGGAGGTCCCCCGGGGAGCTGTTTTTT. The encoded protein is CASSPISGRSPGELFF.

J is TRBJ1-4 and V is TRBV6-5, with 9 bases identical to TRBD1. The germline V gene has CDR1 MNHEY and CDR2 SVGAGI. Trimming took 7 bases from V and 7 from J; bases not matched to a gene: 10. This CDR3 region has 15 residues. This CDR3 reads CASKSPGQGIEKLFF. CDR3 nucleotide sequence: TGTGCCAGCAAGAGTCCGGGACAGGGAATTGAAAAACTGTTTTTT.

The rearrangement uses TRBV6-1 and TRBJ2-2, with 10 bases matching TRBD2. Germline assignment: CDR1 MNHNS and CDR2 SASEGT. Trimming took 1 base from V and 2 from J; bases not matched to a gene: 7. The CDR3 spans 18 residues. CDR3 protein: CASSEGRLAGVNTGELFF. The DNA for the CDR3 is TGTGCCAGCAGTGAAGGGCGTCTAGCGGGGGTAAACACCGGGGAGCTGTTTTTT.

The chain couples TRBV6-4 to TRBJ1-2; 8 nucleotides agree with TRBD1. CDR3 size: 15 residues. Germline-derived CDR1 and CDR2 are MRHNA and SNTAGT. J was trimmed by 5 bases and V by 4 bases; bases with no gene match: 9. CDR3 bases: TGTGCCAGCAGTGTCTCCGGGACAGGTCTTTATGGCTACACCTTC. Protein: CASSVSGTGLYGYTF.

This clone appeared a few times. The chain joins TRBV5-3 to TRBJ2-2, with D perhaps matching TRBD1 (6 bases). TRBV5-3 is known as an ORF, though its function is uncertain. The CDR3 runs 16 residues. The V gene lost 1 base and the J gene lost 6 bases, with 16 bases spanning the gap. The DNA for the CDR3 is TGTGCCAGAAGCTTGTCGTTGGGGGCTCGGGCCGGGGAGCTGTTTTTT. Translation: CARSLSLGARAGELFF.

The chain is built from TRBV28 and TRBJ2-5; the match to TRBD1 covers 7 bases. The assigned J gene may be wrong: the sequence end matches TRBJ2-7 better. Germline values: CDR1 MDHEN, CDR2 SYDVKM. The CDR3 totals 14 residues. CDR3 sequence (DNA): TGTGCCAGCAGTTTAACCAGACAGGGCTACGAGCAGTACTTC. Translating it yields CASSLTRQGYEQYF.

This chain links TRBV4-1 with TRBJ2-7, with a possible D match to TRBD1 (6 bases). This CDR3 region has 15 residues. Germline V gene lookup returns CDR1 MGHRA and CDR2 YSYEKL. The V end lost 4 bases, the J end lost 2 bases, and 15 bases lay between the germline ends. CDR3 bases: TGCGCCAGCAGCCCACGTGTGGGGGCCACCTACGAGCAGTACTTC. Translating gives CASSPRVGATYEQYF.

This clone came up a few times. The chain links TRBV5-1 to TRBJ2-4; the D gene is possibly TRBD2 (5 bases). The germline V gene encodes CDR1 SGHRS and CDR2 YFSETQ. V shed 7 bases and J shed 8 bases, with 19 bases lying between them. The CDR3 has 14 residues. The CDR3 DNA sequence: TGCGCCAGCTCCCCCTTGTTAGGGAGTGACATTCAGTACTTC. It encodes CASSPLLGSDIQYF. The full variable domain, in which reference TRBV5-1 and TRBJ2-4 provide the parts outside the CDR3, is KAGVTQTPRYLIKTRGQQVTLSCSPISGHRSVSWYQQTPGQGLQFLFEYFSETQRNKGNFPGRFSGRQFSNSRSEMNVSTLELGDSALYLCASSPLLGSDIQYFGAGTRLSVL.